This entry lists 20 T cell receptor beta chains sequenced from one sample in a study of siplizumab effects on memory and regulatory T cells. Sequencing was performed with immunoSEQ multiplex PCR; in TCRdb, only in-frame clones are kept and a portion is missing. The sample lists more than 75,000 clones, 93% occurring once. Sequencing used CD8+ T cells sorted from blood. Every receptor here comes from a human donor in good health.

For this clone: One junction end does not reproduce the germline sequence, and a read error may be involved. The chain carries TRBV7-7 and TRBJ2-5, with D perhaps being TRBD1 or TRBD2 (6 bases each). Germline loops: CDR1 SSHAT, CDR2 FNYEAQ (reference sequence). The CDR3 loop spans 17 amino acids. The CDR3 protein is CASSLVGGADSEETQYF. CDR3 coding DNA: TGTGCTAGCAGCTTAGTGGGGGGCGCGGATTCGGAAGAGACCCAGTACTTC.

The chain is built from TRBV2 and TRBJ2-7; D may correspond to TRBD1 or TRBD2 (5 bases each). Germline assignment: CDR1 SNHLY and CDR2 FYNNEI. This CDR3 is built from 15 residues. The V gene lost 7 bases and the J gene lost 0 bases, with 16 bases spanning the gap. The CDR3 DNA follows: TGTGCCAGCAACGAACTGCCAGGGAGCTCCTACGAGCAGTACTTC. This sequence encodes CASNELPGSSYEQYF.

This chain uses TRBV7-9 with TRBJ2-1; D uncertain. CDR1 and CDR2 (germline): SEHNR, FQNEAQ (reference sequence). The CDR3 is 15 amino acids. Between the trimmed V and J ends, which lost 1 base and 1 base, there was a span of 8 bases. CDR3 region: CASSLGQVSYNEQFF. The CDR3 nucleotides are TGTGCCAGCAGCTTAGGGCAGGTGTCCTACAATGAGCAGTTCTTC.

This chain joins TRBV10-3 and TRBJ2-7; no clear D gene. The V gene's germline CDR1 is ENHRY and CDR2 SYGVKD. V lost 0 bases and J 5 bases, leaving 8 bases between the germline ends. The CDR3 runs to 13 residues. Here the CDR3 reads CAISESKKNEQYF. CDR3 DNA sequence: TGTGCCATCAGTGAGTCGAAGAAAAACGAGCAGTACTTC.

The chain couples TRBV7-9 to TRBJ2-3; tentative D call: TRBD2 (6 bases). The V gene's germline CDR1 is SEHNR and CDR2 FQNEAQ (reference sequence). The CDR3 extends over 19 amino acids. V lost 5 bases and J lost 3, with 27 bases in between. CDR3 DNA sequence: TGTGCCAGCAGCCCCTGGGTTGCGGGGCTCAGCGTCCTGACAGATACGCAGTATTTT. This translates into CASSPWVAGLSVLTDTQYF. Supplemented by reference TRBV7-9 and TRBJ2-3, the full variable domain reads DTGVSQNPRHKITKRGQNVTFRCDPISEHNRLYWYRQTLGQGPEFLTYFQNEAQLEKSRLLSDRFSAERPKGSFSTLEIQRTEQGDSAMYLCASSPWVAGLSVLTDTQYFGPGTRLTVL.

The chain uses TRBV9 and TRBJ2-7; TRBD2 matches at 9 bases. Germline V lookup: CDR1 SGDLS, CDR2 YYNGEE. V dropped 0 bases and J dropped 5; count of bases not matched to a gene: 6. The CDR3 is 15 amino acids. CDR3 protein: CASSVVPSGEDEQYF. The CDR3 coding sequence is TGTGCCAGCAGCGTAGTCCCTAGCGGGGAGGACGAGCAGTACTTC.

The rearrangement joins TRBV18 to TRBJ1-1; TRBD1 aligns across 8 bases. The germline CDR1 and CDR2 sequences are KGHSH and LQKENI. This CDR3 has 16 amino acids. Trimming took 6 bases from V and 0 from J; bases not matched to a gene: 9. DNA for the CDR3: TGTGCCAGCTCCCCCGGGACAGGCATTTTGAACACTGAAGCTTTCTTT. It encodes CASSPGTGILNTEAFF.

J is TRBJ1-5 and V is TRBV7-9; TRBD1 might be the D (5 bases). Trimming took 3 bases from V and 7 from J, leaving 10 bases between them. Germline loops: CDR1 SEHNR, CDR2 FQNEAQ (reference sequence). The CDR3 length is 13 residues. CDR3: CASSLVGDQPQHF. The CDR3 DNA follows: TGTGCCAGCAGCTTGGTAGGGGACCAGCCCCAGCATTTT.

In DNA, the CDR3 is TGTGCCAGCAGCCCAACCGGATTGGAGACCCAGTACTTC. Translating it yields CASSPTGLETQYF. The chain has TRBV7-3 and TRBJ2-5, with D hard to call. The germline CDR1 and CDR2 sequences are SGHTA and FQGTGA. CDR3 length equals 13 residues. Trimming cost V 5 bases and J 5 bases, with 12 bases left between them.

This sequence joins TRBV7-9 and TRBJ2-5, with 7 bases aligning to TRBD2. The CDR3 is 16 amino acids. The J segment lost 2 bases and the V segment lost 5 bases, leaving 11 bases of the junction unmatched. Per germline, CDR1 SEHNR and CDR2 FQNEAQ (reference sequence). The CDR3: CASSIDPRGVQETQYF. The DNA of the CDR3 is TGTGCCAGCAGCATAGACCCCCGGGGGGTGCAAGAGACCCAGTACTTC. Together with reference TRBV7-9 and TRBJ2-5, the CDR3 gives the full variable domain: DTGVSQNPRHKITKRGQNVTFRCDPISEHNRLYWYRQTLGQGPEFLTYFQNEAQLEKSRLLSDRFSAERPKGSFSTLEIQRTEQGDSAMYLCASSIDPRGVQETQYFGPGTRLLVL.

As to this clone: This specimen includes other DNA sequences encoding the same CDR3. The V gene is TRBV5-1, the J gene TRBJ2-7; 8 bases align to TRBD1. The CDR3 runs 14 residues. V lost 0 bases, J lost 3 bases, and 2 bases stayed unmatched. The germline CDR1 and CDR2 sequences are SGHRS and YFSETQ. CDR3 in amino acids: CASSLGTGGYEQYF. The CDR3 region has the DNA TGCGCCAGCAGCTTGGGTACAGGGGGCTACGAGCAGTACTTC. The variable domain in full, completed from reference TRBV5-1 and TRBJ2-7, reads KAGVTQTPRYLIKTRGQQVTLSCSPISGHRSVSWYQQTPGQGLQFLFEYFSETQRNKGNFPGRFSGRQFSNSRSEMNVSTLELGDSALYLCASSLGTGGYEQYFGPGTRLTVT.

V is TRBV5-6 and J is TRBJ1-2, with D hard to call. V was trimmed by 2 bases and J by 8 bases, leaving 10 bases between them. The CDR3 extends over 12 amino acids. From germline, CDR1 is SGHDT and CDR2 YYEEEE. Here the CDR3 reads CASSLPAGGYTF. The DNA for the CDR3 is TGTGCCAGCAGCTTACCGGCGGGAGGCTACACCTTC.

This chain connects TRBV7-9 to TRBJ1-4; TRBD1 aligns across 10 bases. The junction had 8 bases not matched to a gene; V was cut back by 5 bases and J by 8 bases. Germline V gives CDR1 SEHNR, CDR2 FQNEAQ (reference sequence). CDR3 length equals 15 residues. The CDR3 bases are TGTGCCAGCAGCCGACAGGGGGCGCGAGGGGAAAAACTGTTTTTT. Translation gives CASSRQGARGEKLFF. Based on the CDR3 plus reference TRBV7-9 and TRBJ1-4, the full variable domain is DTGVSQNPRHKITKRGQNVTFRCDPISEHNRLYWYRQTLGQGPEFLTYFQNEAQLEKSRLLSDRFSAERPKGSFSTLEIQRTEQGDSAMYLCASSRQGARGEKLFFGSGTQLSVL.

This chain joins TRBV5-8 and TRBJ2-7, with 8 bases aligning to TRBD1. This CDR3 is 15 amino acids long. The J segment lost 2 bases and the V segment lost 4 bases, leaving 8 bases of the junction unmatched. CDR1 SGHTS and CDR2 YDEGEE come from the germline V gene. The CDR3 loop is CASSLDRGPTYEQYF. The DNA of the CDR3 is TGTGCCAGCAGCCTAGACAGGGGACCTACCTACGAGCAGTACTTC.

The chain is built from TRBV5-6 and TRBJ1-4, with 10 bases fitting TRBD1. The CDR3 consists of 15 residues. The ends lost 6 bases at V and 2 bases at J; junction bases unmatched: 4. Germline CDR1 and CDR2: SGHDT and YYEEEE. CDR3 in amino acids: CASTRQGATNEKLFF. The CDR3 DNA is TGTGCCAGCACCCGACAGGGGGCCACTAATGAAAAACTGTTTTTT.

The table lists this clone with a count of one. CDR3 protein: CAWSVRDSSYSPLHF. The DNA for the CDR3 is TGTGCCTGGAGTGTACGGGACAGTTCTTATTCACCCCTCCACTTT. The chain combines TRBV30 with TRBJ1-6; 7 bases align to TRBD1. V trimming: 0 bases; J trimming: 8 bases; junction bases outside the gene matches: 7. CDR1 is GTSNPN and CDR2 is SVGIG in the germline V gene (reference sequence). This CDR3 is built from 15 residues.

This chain links TRBV4-1 with TRBJ1-1; D is perhaps TRBD1 (5 bases). The CDR3 has 12 amino acids. V was pared by 2 bases and J by 11 bases, with 12 bases between. CDR1 and CDR2 from the germline V gene are MGHRA and YSYEKL. The CDR3 bases are TGCGCCAGCAGCCAAAAGGGACTTTGGGCTTTCTTT. Translating it yields CASSQKGLWAFF.

The gene calls are TRBV2 and TRBJ1-5, with 10 bases aligning to TRBD1. V was clipped by 4 bases and J by 0 bases; unmatched bases: 6. CDR3 length: 17 amino acids. Germline CDR1 SNHLY, CDR2 FYNNEI. The CDR3 sequence: CASSGTGGGYSNQPQHF. DNA for the CDR3: TGTGCCAGCAGTGGGACAGGGGGAGGTTATAGCAATCAGCCCCAGCATTTT.

V is TRBV27 and J is TRBJ2-6; a weak D match, TRBD1 (5 bases). CDR1 and CDR2 (germline): MNHEY, SMNVEV (reference sequence). Trimming took off 0 bases at V and 4 bases at J, with 7 bases between the two ends. This CDR3 is 15 amino acids long. The CDR3 nucleotides read TGTGCCAGCAGTTTATCGAAGGGGGGGGCCAACGTCCTGACTTTC. It translates to CASSLSKGGANVLTF.

V gene TRBV29-1 combines with J gene TRBJ2-1; 13 bases map to TRBD2. The ends lost 6 bases at V and 4 bases at J; junction bases unmatched: 9. This CDR3 region has 16 residues. Germline CDR1 and CDR2: SQVTM and ANQGSEA. CDR3 sequence reads: CSVGTSGDHFYNEQFF. CDR3 DNA sequence: TGCAGCGTCGGGACTAGCGGGGACCATTTTTACAATGAGCAGTTCTTC.